This TCR beta chain was captured by sequencing in a study of response to subunit inactivated influenza vaccine. This clonotype was seen a few times. Each CDR3 protein is one row after TCRdb ran MiXCR on the RT-PCR reads. This sample carries some 550,000 distinct CDR3 sequences, approximately 22% of them seen once, and the ten largest clones take 2.5% to 3.5%. This sample was shared with a second study, whose subject was T cells expressing NK-cell markers. As reported in that work: TCR beta libraries carry UMIs added by 5'RACE template switching. Beta-chain profiling covered CD3+CD56+NKG2C+, CD3+CD56+NKG2C- and CD3+CD56-NKG2C+ sorted subsets. The share of CD8+ T cells held by dominant NKG2C+ clonotypes was about 1.0-7.5% in about 6 donors.

The material was CD4+ T cells sorted from PBMCs, obtained 11 to 12 days after vaccination. The receptor's source is a man aged 45-65 years who received an inactivated influenza vaccine.

The CDR3 nucleotides are TGCGCCAGCAGCCAAGTCCCAATCAACGGGGGGGCGTCAGATACGCAGTATTTT. It specifies CASSQVPINGGASDTQYF. The chain couples TRBV4-1 to TRBJ2-3; TRBD2 matches 8 bases. The CDR3 has 18 amino acids. The V and J ends lost 1 base and 4 bases, in that order; junction bases with no gene match: 13. The germline CDR1 and CDR2 sequences are MGHRA and YSYEKL.